One sample yielded the 16 T cell receptor beta chains listed below, sequenced in a study of cytomegalovirus exposure and HLA in healthy donors. PCR involved 60 Vbeta and 13 Jbeta primers. The repertoire was sequenced with immunoSEQ multiplex PCR; TCRdb's copy has only in-frame clones and lacks some. The table records more than 65,000 clones, around 78% of them present only once. The sample comprised PBMCs. The receptor set was obtained from a man in his late teens or twenties in good health and CMV-seropositive.

This chain connects TRBV28 to TRBJ1-2; the D gene is possibly TRBD1 (6 bases). The V end was cut by 5 bases, the J end by 4 bases, with 11 bases between. This CDR3 is built from 13 residues. Germline V gives CDR1 MDHEN, CDR2 SYDVKM. The CDR3 here is CASSPGQSYGYTF. The CDR3 coding sequence is TGTGCCAGCAGTCCAGGACAGAGCTATGGCTACACCTTC.

The V and J genes are TRBV5-1 and TRBJ2-2, with 9 positions matching TRBD1. The length of the CDR3 is 13 residues. Per germline, CDR1 SGHRS and CDR2 YFSETQ. The V segment lost 3 bases and the J segment 6 bases; nucleotides outside the gene matches: 0. CDR3 in amino acids: CASSWTGAGELFF. CDR3 DNA sequence: TGCGCCAGCAGCTGGACAGGGGCCGGGGAGCTGTTTTTT.

This clone occurred a few times. The rearrangement links TRBV10-3 to TRBJ1-3; 7 bases fit TRBD1. The V gene end was trimmed by 6 bases and the J gene end by 5 bases; junction bases not matched to a gene: 7. CDR1 and CDR2 (germline): ENHRY, SYGVKD. This CDR3 contains 14 residues. DNA for the CDR3: TGTGCCATCAGCAGTACAGGGGCGCGAAACACCATATATTTT. Amino acid sequence: CAISSTGARNTIYF.

The J gene is TRBJ1-1, the V gene TRBV7-8; 8 bases map to TRBD1. V lost 5 bases, J lost 4 bases, and 6 bases stayed unmatched. The length of the CDR3 is 14 residues. Germline CDR1 SGHVS, CDR2 FQNEAQ. CDR3 DNA sequence: TGTGCCAGCAGCGAAGACAGGGGTGGCACTGAAGCTTTCTTT. This gives the protein CASSEDRGGTEAFF. Using reference TRBV7-8 and TRBJ1-1 for the parts outside the CDR3, the full variable domain is GAGVSQSPRYKVAKRGQDVALRCDPISGHVSLFWYQQALGQGPEFLTYFQNEAQLDKSGLPSDRFFAERPEGSVSTLKIQRTQQEDSAVYLCASSEDRGGTEAFFGQGTRLTVV.

The rearrangement links TRBV9 to TRBJ1-1; tentative D call: TRBD1 (6 bases). The length of the CDR3 is 14 residues. V dropped 1 base and J dropped 8 bases, with 15 bases sitting between them. Germline lookup yields CDR1 SGDLS and CDR2 YYNGEE. The CDR3 is CASSVLQGSTEAFF. In nucleotides, the CDR3 is TGTGCCAGCAGCGTATTACAGGGATCTACCGAAGCTTTCTTT.

The chain couples TRBV15 to TRBJ2-7; D unclear. Germline loops: CDR1 LNHNV, CDR2 YYDKDF (reference sequence). This CDR3 comprises 13 residues. The ends were cut back, 3 bases at V and 6 bases at J, with 12 bases in the middle. The CDR3 nucleotides are TGTGCCACCAGCAGTGTGACCCCAGGCGAGCAGTACTTC. Protein: CATSSVTPGEQYF.

The rearrangement uses TRBV7-9 and TRBJ2-5; the match to TRBD1 covers 7 bases. With 3 bases clipped from V and 1 base from J, the junction kept 8 bases outside the gene matches. Germline loops: CDR1 SEHNR, CDR2 FQNEAQ (reference sequence). The CDR3 runs 16 residues. The CDR3 loop reads CASSFGTATVQETQYF. The DNA of the CDR3 is TGTGCCAGCAGCTTCGGGACAGCAACGGTCCAAGAGACCCAGTACTTC.

This clone has more than one count but fewer than ten. The chain has TRBV5-1 and TRBJ1-1; TRBD1 matches 8 bases. CDR3 length: 13 residues. Unmatched junction bases numbered 3, after V lost 7 bases and J lost 1 base. Looked up from germline, CDR1 is SGHRS and CDR2 is YFSETQ. The CDR3 here is CASLGQENTEAFF. CDR3 coding DNA: TGCGCCAGCTTGGGACAGGAGAACACTGAAGCTTTCTTT.

V is TRBV6-1 and J is TRBJ2-1; 10 nucleotides line up with TRBD2. Trimming took 7 bases from V and 2 from J; bases not matched to a gene: 2. The germline V gene encodes CDR1 MNHNS and CDR2 SASEGT. This CDR3 is 14 amino acids long. CDR3 bases: TGTGCCAGCATGCTAGCGGGAGCCTACAATGAGCAGTTCTTC. This codes for CASMLAGAYNEQFF.

This chain's CDR3 is CASSIRVGRRETQYF. As DNA, the CDR3 is TGTGCCAGTAGTATAAGGGTCGGGAGGAGAGAGACCCAGTACTTC. The chain links TRBV19 to TRBJ2-5; 7 nucleotides line up with TRBD2. J was trimmed by 4 bases and V by 2 bases; bases with no gene match: 7. The CDR3 is 15 amino acids. Germline-derived CDR1 and CDR2 are LNHDA and SQIVND (reference sequence).

This clone is a singleton in its sample. The chain joins TRBV28 to TRBJ2-7; TRBD2 matches 13 bases. This CDR3 has 15 amino acids. Germline V gene data show CDR1 as MDHEN and CDR2 as SYDVKM. The ends lost 6 bases at V and 0 bases at J; junction bases unmatched: 2. CDR3 sequence reads: CASRRLAGGSYEQYF. DNA of the CDR3: TGTGCCAGCAGAAGACTAGCGGGAGGCTCCTACGAGCAGTACTTC.

This chain joins TRBV23-1 and TRBJ1-5; the D gene is possibly TRBD1 (6 bases). TRBV23-1 falls under the ORF class, with uncertain function. There are 14 residues in the CDR3. V lost 5 bases and J lost 2, with 10 bases in between. DNA of the CDR3: TGCGCCAGCAGTAACAGGGCCCGCAATCAGCCCCAGCATTTT. It translates to CASSNRARNQPQHF.

V and J are TRBV25-1 and TRBJ2-1; D is unclear. The CDR3 is 15 residues long. Trimming left V 4 bases short and J 8 bases short, with 18 bases between. The germline V gene encodes CDR1 MGHDK and CDR2 SYGVNS. CDR3 coding DNA: TGTGCCAGCAGTGCCTACGAGAATCCCCGGGATGAGCAGTTCTTC. Translation gives CASSAYENPRDEQFF.

V is TRBV4-1 and J is TRBJ2-7, with 14 bases lining up with TRBD2. Germline V gives CDR1 MGHRA, CDR2 YSYEKL. After removal of 6 bases from V and 4 bases from J, the junction contained 2 bases not matched to a gene. The CDR3 covers 14 residues. The CDR3 DNA reads as TGCGCCAGCAGGGGACTAGCGGGAGATTACGAGCAGTACTTC. It encodes CASRGLAGDYEQYF.

The V call is TRBV14, the J call TRBJ2-1, with D unresolved. Looked up from germline, CDR1 is SGHDN and CDR2 is FVKESK. The CDR3 runs 16 residues. Trimming pared 5 bases from V and 0 bases from J, leaving 14 bases between. The CDR3 region has the DNA TGTGCCAGCAGCTCCGCCCAGATCAGCTCCTACAATGAGCAGTTCTTC. This translates into CASSSAQISSYNEQFF.

The genes are TRBV5-1 and TRBJ1-5; the D gene is possibly TRBD1 (5 bases). The ends were cut back, 0 bases at V and 5 bases at J, with 6 bases in the middle. This CDR3 contains 13 residues. Germline V gene lookup returns CDR1 SGHRS and CDR2 YFSETQ. CDR3 coding DNA: TGCGCCAGCAGCTTGGTAGGGGATCAGCCCCAGCATTTT. The encoded protein is CASSLVGDQPQHF. Looking up the rest from reference TRBV5-1 and TRBJ1-5 gives the full variable domain: KAGVTQTPRYLIKTRGQQVTLSCSPISGHRSVSWYQQTPGQGLQFLFEYFSETQRNKGNFPGRFSGRQFSNSRSEMNVSTLELGDSALYLCASSLVGDQPQHFGDGTRLSIL.